This T cell receptor (beta chain) was observed in a study of shared clonotypes between healthy human individuals. This CDR3 region has 14 residues. The V end was cut by 5 bases, the J end by 0 bases, with 8 bases between. Germline V gene data show CDR1 as SGHVS and CDR2 as FQNEAQ. Original processing notes: ImmunoSEQ junction-only sequences lacked quality scores, so their filtering differed. TCRdb's copy holds only in-frame clones and misses some; the assay was immunoSEQ multiplex PCR. D and trimming come from the DNA, and the V and J calls and clone size come from that table. The sample lists about 2,100,000 clones; more than 85% were seen once. CD45RO-negative, CCR7-selected cells formed the naive CD8 fraction, which excluded terminally differentiated effector memory CD45RA+ cells. Study findings and constraints: With few donors, the genetic and exposure-history diversity represented was limited. The authors expected sequencing depth to affect clonotype sharing among donors. Larger estimated richness was generally recorded for naive subsets relative to memory subsets.

Details on this clone: Its antigen remains unidentified.

The material sequenced was naive CD8+ T cells from PBMCs. This clonotype originated in a man aged 18 to 29 in good health. Some clones in this sample may be carry-over from other donors' samples. The V call is TRBV7-8, the J call TRBJ1-5; D is ambiguous. The CDR3 reads CASSVVLSNQPQHF. In DNA, the CDR3 is TGTGCCAGCAGCGTTGTACTTAGCAATCAGCCCCAGCATTTT.